What follows describes a single T cell receptor beta chain. Its antigen is unidentified. CDR1 and CDR2 (germline): SGDLS, YYNGEE. V lost 3 bases, J lost 1 base, and 11 bases lay in between. The CDR3 consists of 15 residues. MiXCR, applied by TCRdb to the reads, yields one record per CDR3 protein. The top ten hold 13% of the sample, which has some 310,000 distinct CDR3 sequences, 20% to 25% seen once. This sample was taken from a study of T cell repertoires in cytomegalovirus infection. Study-wide context: Matching HLA type, along with CMV infection, was indicated by public TCR beta signatures.

Study results and limitations: It was HLA-C-restricted CMV-specific TCR beta clonotypes that dominated the response ex vivo.

Source: cultured PBMCs, taken from culture after CMV antigen stimulation. The TCR comes from a human donor in good health (CMV status not recorded). Some clones in this sample may be carry-over from other donors' samples. V is TRBV9 and J is TRBJ2-1, with D possibly being TRBD2 (5 bases). CDR3 amino acids: CASSAGRISYNEQFF. Here the CDR3 DNA reads TGTGCCAGCAGCGCTGGGAGAATATCCTACAATGAGCAGTTCTTC.